The rows below give T cell receptor beta chains drawn from one sample of a study of T-cell reconstitution after alpha-beta-depleted transplantation in children. TCRdb re-derived calls from the PCR reads in MiXCR, one entry per CDR3 protein. The sample shows about 610,000 distinct CDR3 sequences, over 9.5% of them seen only once. The specimen was PBMCs from the stem cell graft donor, collected from the stem cell graft. These receptors all come from a human donor who donated a stem cell graft to a child with acute myeloid leukemia. The CDR3 runs from the conserved cysteine through the conserved F or W. The D gene is left open where the match is weak. Expanded clones get a size class; other rows say once, few or many, or leave the size out.

>TRBV12-3/TRBV12-4|TRBJ2-1|TRBD2|many
TGTGCCAGCAGTCCCCGGACTAGCGGGAGCTGGAATGAGCAGTTCTTC
CASSPRTSGSWNEQFF
>TRBV24-1|TRBJ1-2|.|few
TGTGCCACCAGTGAGGGCAGGAGAGCCTATGGCTACACCTTC
CATSEGRRAYGYTF
>TRBV24-1|TRBJ2-1|TRBD2|many
TGTGCCACCAGTGTCCCGGGACTAGCGGGTAACAATGAGCAGTTCTTC
CATSVPGLAGNNEQFF
>TRBV11-1|TRBJ1-5|.|.
TGTGCCAGCAGCTTAGATGGCACAGGGAGGATTAGAAAGCCCCAGCATTTT
CASSLDGTGRIRKPQHF
>TRBV15|TRBJ2-1|TRBD1|few
TGTGCCACCAGCAGAGAGGACAGGGGGAACAATGAGCAGTTCTTC
CATSREDRGNNEQFF
>TRBV3-1|TRBJ1-1|.|.
TGTGCCAGCAGCCAACCGGGCCCGAACACTGAAGCTTTCTTT
CASSQPGPNTEAFF
>TRBV4-2|TRBJ2-7|.|.
TGTGCCAGCAGCCAAGGGCGAGAGGGAGAGCAGTACTTC
CASSQGREGEQYF
>TRBV7-2|TRBJ2-7|.|.
TGTGCCAGCAGCCTAAGCCGGGACTCCCACTACGAGCAGTACTTC
CASSLSRDSHYEQYF
>TRBV3-1|TRBJ2-5|.|.
TGTGCCAGCAGCCAAGAAGGCGTGACGGAGACCCAGTACTTC
CASSQEGVTETQYF
>TRBV5-5|TRBJ2-3|.|few
TGTGCCAGCAGCCCCCACCCCGGAGAATCTAGCACAGATACGCAGTATTTT
CASSPHPGESSTDTQYF
>TRBV18|TRBJ1-2|TRBD1|few
TGTGCCAGCTCAACCGGGACAGGGGCCGACGGTAACTATGGCTACACCTTC
CASSTGTGADGNYGYTF
>TRBV9|TRBJ2-7|.|few
TGTGCCAGCAGCGTAGACCGGAACCTCTACGAGCAGTACTTC
CASSVDRNLYEQYF
>TRBV14|TRBJ2-5|.|.
TGTGCCAGCATGCAAGTGCAGACCCAGTACTTC
CASMQVQTQYF
>TRBV15|TRBJ2-1|.|many
TGTGCCACCAGCGGAGACCTGCATAACGATCTTGAGTTCTTC
CATSGDLHNDLEFF
>TRBV7-9|TRBJ1-2|.|.
TGTGCCAGCAGCTTCGGACAGTTCTCCCGTGGTGGCTACACCTTC
CASSFGQFSRGGYTF
>TRBV9|TRBJ2-7|.|many
TGTGCCAGCAGCGTAGGAGGCTCTAGCTACGAGCAGTACTTC
CASSVGGSSYEQYF
>TRBV2|TRBJ2-1|TRBD2|.
TGTGCCAGCAGAGGGGTAGCGGGCCACAATGAGCAGTTCTTC
CASRGVAGHNEQFF
>TRBV20-1|TRBJ2-7|.|.
TGCAGTCCTAGAGAGATCTTGGCTGGACGGGTACGAAGCGAGCAGTACTTC
CSPREILAGRVRSEQYF
>TRBV29-1|TRBJ2-3|TRBD2|few
TGCAGCGTTCGATCCAGCGGGGGCACAGATACGCAGTATTTT
CSVRSSGGTDTQYF
>TRBV7-9|TRBJ1-2|.|few
TGTGCCAGCAGGGGATTATGGGGCAGCTATGGCTACACCTTC
CASRGLWGSYGYTF
>TRBV27|TRBJ2-1|.|few
TGTGCCAGCAGTTTACGGCGGGACCTCGGCAATGAGCAGTTCTTC
CASSLRRDLGNEQFF
>TRBV5-1|TRBJ2-1|TRBD2|.
TGCGCCAGCAGCTTGGGAACCTTAGCGGGAGACACTAAACGGATAACCAATGAGCAGTTCTTC
CASSLGTLAGDTKRITNEQFF
>TRBV5-5|TRBJ1-1|TRBD1|.
TGTGCCAGCAGCTTGATTTACAGGGGATCTGAAGCTTTCTTT
CASSLIYRGSEAFF
>TRBV4-3|TRBJ2-2|.|few
TGCGCCAGCAGCCTCTTAAACGGGCCTACCGGGGAGCTGTTTTTT
CASSLLNGPTGELFF
>TRBV7-9|TRBJ2-7|.|.
TGTGCCAGCAGCTTAATTATGGGCCCGAGCTCCTACGAGCAGTACTTC
CASSLIMGPSSYEQYF
>TRBV5-1|TRBJ2-1|TRBD2|.
TGCGCCAGCAGCTTGGCCCAGACTAGCGGGGTCGGGAATGAGCAGTTCTTC
CASSLAQTSGVGNEQFF
>TRBV20-1|TRBJ2-7|.|many
TGCAGTGCTAGACCTAGAATCGCGGAATACGAGCAGTACTTC
CSARPRIAEYEQYF
>TRBV30|TRBJ2-7|TRBD2|few
TGTGCCGCATCTAGCGGGAACTCCTACGAGCAGTACTTC
CAASSGNSYEQYF
>TRBV5-6|TRBJ1-1|.|.
TGTGCCAGCAGCTTGAGTGTTCGGGGACCCAACACTGAAGCTTTCTTT
CASSLSVRGPNTEAFF
>TRBV18|TRBJ2-3|.|few
TGTGCCAGCTCACCCCAACAGTCCACAGATACGCAGTATTTT
CASSPQQSTDTQYF
>TRBV4-3|TRBJ2-3|.|many
TGCGCCAGCAGCCAAGATTTGGGGGGACTTGGCGCAGATACGCAGTATTTT
CASSQDLGGLGADTQYF
>TRBV6-5|TRBJ2-5|TRBD1|many
TGTGCCAGCAGTTACTCCCCGGGACAGGGGTCGGGGGAGACCCAGTACTTC
CASSYSPGQGSGETQYF
>TRBV30|TRBJ2-3|TRBD2|.
TGTGCCTGGAACCCCGGACTAGATGGCGATACGCAGTATTTT
CAWNPGLDGDTQYF
>TRBV20-1|TRBJ2-1|.|many
TGCAGTGCTAGAGATCTCGGGACGCACAATGAGCAGTTCTTC
CSARDLGTHNEQFF
>TRBV4-2|TRBJ2-2|.|many
TGTGCCAGCAGCCAAGTCTCAGTGGACACCGGGGAGCTGTTTTTT
CASSQVSVDTGELFF
>TRBV28|TRBJ2-5|TRBD2|many
TGTGCCACCAATACTCGGTCCCGCGGGAGCCAAGAGACCCAGTACTTC
CATNTRSRGSQETQYF
>TRBV7-9|TRBJ2-5|TRBD1|few
TGTGCCAGCAGCCACCGGGACAGGGGGCGAGAGACCCAGTACTTC
CASSHRDRGRETQYF
>TRBV5-1|TRBJ2-2|TRBD2|many
TGCGCCAGCAGCTTGGTAACTAGCGGGATCACCGGGGAGCTGTTTTTT
CASSLVTSGITGELFF
>TRBV20-1|TRBJ2-2|.|.
TGCAGTGCTAGAGGAAGGCAGGCGGGGCCCGGGGAGCTGTTTTTT
CSARGRQAGPGELFF
>TRBV6-5|TRBJ1-1|.|once
TGTGCCAGCAGTTTCCCGGGCGAGAACACTGAAGCTTTCTTT
CASSFPGENTEAFF
>TRBV12-3/TRBV12-4|TRBJ1-1|.|.
TGTGCCAGCAGAACCGTTGGCAACACTGAAGCTTTCTTT
CASRTVGNTEAFF
>TRBV3-1|TRBJ2-2|.|.
TGTGCCAGCAGCTGGGAGTGGAACACCGGGGAGCTGTTTTTT
CASSWEWNTGELFF
>TRBV4-3|TRBJ2-1|.|.
TGCGCCAGCAGCCTCAGATCGGTAGCGGACTACAATGAGCAGTTCTTC
CASSLRSVADYNEQFF
>TRBV29-1|TRBJ2-3|TRBD2|.
TGCAGCGTGGGGATTAGCGGGAGCACAGATACGCAGTATTTT
CSVGISGSTDTQYF
>TRBV20-1|TRBJ1-1|.|many
TGCAGTGCTAGAGATCAGGTTAAGATGAACACTGAAGCTTTCTTT
CSARDQVKMNTEAFF
>TRBV16|TRBJ2-7|TRBD1|many
TGTGCCAGCAGCCAACGCTTGGGTCGGGGACAGAGCTCCTACGAGCAGTACTTC
CASSQRLGRGQSSYEQYF
>TRBV4-1|TRBJ2-7|.|few
TGCGCCAGCAGCCAAGATCTCGTCAACTACGAGCAGTACTTC
CASSQDLVNYEQYF
>TRBV7-2|TRBJ2-7|.|.
TGTGCCAGCAGCTTAATGGCAGGGGGAGGCGAGCAGTACTTC
CASSLMAGGGEQYF
>TRBV9|TRBJ2-2|TRBD1|many
TGTGCCAGCACCCAGGGGGCCCCAAGAGGCGGGGAGCTGTTTTTT
CASTQGAPRGGELFF